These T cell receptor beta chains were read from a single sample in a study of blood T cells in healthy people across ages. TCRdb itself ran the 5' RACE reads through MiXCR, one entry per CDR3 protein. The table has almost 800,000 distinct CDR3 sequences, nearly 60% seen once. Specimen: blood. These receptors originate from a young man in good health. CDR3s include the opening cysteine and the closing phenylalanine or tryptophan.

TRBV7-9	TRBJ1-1	CASSFQGQLNTEAFF
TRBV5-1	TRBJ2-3	CASSLGVGGAASTDTQYF
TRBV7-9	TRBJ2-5	CASTRQGIETQYF
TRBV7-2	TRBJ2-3	CASSPGAGGTDTQYF
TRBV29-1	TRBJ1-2	CSVDQENGYTF
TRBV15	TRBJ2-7	CATSPMALTYEQYF
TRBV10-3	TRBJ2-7	CAISELTGTYEQYF
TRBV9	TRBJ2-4	CASSVGSPSGVGNIQYF
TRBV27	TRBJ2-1	CASSQSLDPANEQFF
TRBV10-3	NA	CAISESKRGPMSYEQYF
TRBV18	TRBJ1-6	CASSPAQGADSPLHF
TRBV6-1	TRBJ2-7	CASSSDRDGEQYF
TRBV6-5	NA	CASLQGYEQYF
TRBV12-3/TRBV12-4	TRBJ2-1	CASSPIGPYNEQFF
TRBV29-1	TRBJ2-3	CSVDVAETQYF
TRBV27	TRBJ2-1	CASSPDGLARGYEQFF